This T cell receptor (beta chain) comes out of a study of T cell responses to AZD1222 COVID-19 vaccine. For the study at large: Second doses at about 4 or about 12 weeks were pooled. Findings and caveats of the study: Donors were largely white British and mainly female; clonal diversity was possibly underestimated. Once two AZD1222 doses were given, Spike-specific TCR breadth and depth went up. The CD4 TCRs associated with vaccination extended across spike and predominated at 160-218 and 743-854.

Here immunoSEQ multiplex PCR was the method, and the copy in TCRdb shows in-frame clones only, minus some. The table has 150,000 to 200,000 clones, around 93% seen once. About this clone itself: The antigen is undetermined.

The germline CDR1 and CDR2 sequences are LNHDA and SQIVND (reference sequence). The CDR3 loop spans 15 amino acids. V lost 7 bases and J 8 bases, leaving 18 bases between the germline ends. This clonotype was sampled from an adult in good health. The sequencing here drew on peripheral blood, taken on day 0 of AZD1222 vaccination. The chain is built from TRBV19 and TRBJ1-6; tentative D call: TRBD1 (6 bases). The CDR3 nucleotides are TGTGCCAGTAACCCGACCGGGGGCGCGTATTCACCCCTCCACTTT. Translation: CASNPTGGAYSPLHF.